The 31 T cell receptor beta chains below were found in one sample sequenced in a study of T cells in Graves' hyperthyroidism and ophthalmopathy. From RNA transcripts, TCR beta CDR3 regions were amplified. First-round RT-PCR of the TCR CDR3 relied on the HTBI primer set. One entry per CDR3 protein results from TCRdb running MiXCR on the multiplex PCR reads. The sample has under 450,000 distinct CDR3 sequences, roughly 14% seen once. The sample taken for sequencing was blood. The origin of the receptors is a woman aged 18 to 35 with Graves' hyperthyroidism.

This clonotype was seen only a few times. This chain connects TRBV19 to TRBJ2-1, with TRBD2 identical over 7 bases. The J segment lost 7 bases and the V segment lost 3 bases, leaving 6 bases of the junction unmatched. Germline V gene data show CDR1 as LNHDA and CDR2 as SQIVND (reference sequence). There are 14 residues in the CDR3. The CDR3: CASSIWVGRNEQFF. The CDR3, as DNA: TGTGCCAGTAGTATCTGGGTCGGGAGGAATGAGCAGTTCTTC.

This clonotype was detected only a few times. Possible read error: a much larger clone is one base away. The rearrangement uses TRBV28 and TRBJ2-1, with 10 positions matching TRBD2. V lost 8 bases to trimming and J lost 4 bases; unmatched junction nucleotides: 8. The germline gives CDR1 MDHEN, CDR2 SYDVKM. The CDR3 is made up of 15 amino acids. The CDR3 DNA reads as TGTGCCAGCGGACCTAGCGGGGGACCTTACAATGAGCAGTTCTTC. This gives the protein CASGPSGGPYNEQFF.

A remark on this clonotype: Since a much larger clone is just one base distant, this may be a read error. Here the CDR3 omits its conserved ending phenylalanine or tryptophan, so a read error is the likely source. The chain couples TRBV12-3 or TRBV12-4 to TRBJ2-7; D assignment may be TRBD1 or TRBD2 (6 bases each). The CDR3 is 14 amino acids. The germline V and J ends were trimmed by 1 base and 2 bases, with 9 bases remaining between them. The DNA of the CDR3 is TGTGCCAGCAGTTTAGGGGGGGCCGCCTACGAGCAGTACCTC. It translates to CASSLGGAAYEQYL.

This rearrangement joins TRBV2 to TRBJ1-1; 7 bases line up with TRBD1. The CDR3 consists of 12 residues. With V trimmed by 4 bases and J by 8 bases, 4 bases remained unmatched. Germline CDR1 is SNHLY and CDR2 is FYNNEI. The chain's CDR3 is CASSGARGEAFF. The CDR3 nucleotides are TGTGCCAGCAGTGGGGCCAGGGGGGAAGCTTTCTTT. Complete variable domain (other parts from reference TRBV2 and TRBJ1-1): EPEVTQTPSHQVTQMGQEVILRCVPISNHLYFYWYRQILGQKVEFLVSFYNNEISEKSEIFDDQFSVERPDGSNFTLKIRSTKLEDSAMYFCASSGARGEAFFGQGTRLTVV.

This clonotype was detected ten times or more. The rearrangement links TRBV2 to TRBJ2-7; no clear D. CDR3 length: 12 residues. Germline V gene sequence: CDR1 SNHLY, CDR2 FYNNEI. Between the trimmed V and J ends, which lost 6 bases and 7 bases, there was a span of 13 bases. This chain's CDR3 is CASRPDGEEQYF. In DNA form, the CDR3 reads TGTGCCAGCAGACCCGACGGTGAGGAGCAGTACTTC.

This clonotype was detected a few times. Given a much more abundant clone one base away, this may be a read error. This rearrangement joins TRBV5-1 to TRBJ1-4, with unresolved D. This CDR3 spans 14 amino acids. Germline values: CDR1 SGHRS, CDR2 YFSETQ. CDR3 sequence (DNA): TGCGTCAGCAGCTTGTCGGAAGGTTATGAAAAACTGTTTTTT. Translation gives CVSSLSEGYEKLFF.

This clonotype was picked up many times. The V gene is TRBV5-4, the J gene TRBJ2-2; unclear D gene. Germline V gives CDR1 SGHNT, CDR2 YYREEE (reference sequence). The CDR3 is 12 residues long. Trimming removed 5 bases from V and 10 bases from J, with 12 bases in between. The CDR3 here is CASSDAREELFF. The CDR3 region has the DNA TGTGCCAGCAGTGACGCGAGAGAGGAGCTGTTTTTT.

This clonotype was found many times. This rearrangement joins TRBV28 to TRBJ2-5; 13 nucleotides match TRBD2. The CDR3 spans 16 residues. Unmatched junction bases numbered 1, after V lost 3 bases and J lost 0 bases. From germline, CDR1 is MDHEN and CDR2 SYDVKM. The DNA of the CDR3 is TGTGCCAGCAGTTTGGGGACTAGCGGGAACCAAGAGACCCAGTACTTC. Amino acid sequence: CASSLGTSGNQETQYF.

In its sample, this clonotype was seen a few times. The chain carries TRBV5-5 and TRBJ2-1, with D unresolved. The CDR3 is 15 residues long. The V end was cut by 5 bases, the J end by 6 bases, with 18 bases between. CDR1 SGHKS and CDR2 YYEKEE come from the germline V gene (reference sequence). DNA for the CDR3: TGTGCCAGCAGGACTCCCTTGCAGATTCCCAATGAGCAGTTCTTC. It translates to CASRTPLQIPNEQFF.

In its sample, this clonotype was seen many times. The chain carries TRBV20-1 and TRBJ2-7, with 9 bases fitting TRBD2. In germline, CDR1 is DFQATT, CDR2 SNEGSKA (reference sequence). Unmatched junction bases numbered 2, after V lost 4 bases and J lost 4 bases. The CDR3 is made up of 12 amino acids. In DNA form, the CDR3 reads TGCAGTGCTAACCTAGCGGGGTACGAGCAGTACTTC. Translation: CSANLAGYEQYF.

This clonotype has at least ten counts. The V and J genes are TRBV11-1 and TRBJ2-5; TRBD1 is a possible D gene (5 bases). Germline CDR1 and CDR2: SGHAT and FQDESV (reference sequence). This CDR3 has 13 amino acids. With 2 bases removed from V and 5 bases from J, the gap between germline ends came to 9 bases. The CDR3 bases are TGTGCCAGCAGCTTAACAGGTCGGGAGACCCAGTACTTC. This codes for CASSLTGRETQYF.

The chain has TRBV19 and TRBJ1-4; D is possibly TRBD1 (5 bases). Germline V gives CDR1 LNHDA, CDR2 SQIVND (reference sequence). This CDR3 is 14 amino acids long. V shed 4 bases and J shed 8 bases, with 14 bases lying between them. CDR3 sequence (DNA): TGTGCCAGTAGTAATACGGGGCCTTGGGAAAAACTGTTTTTT. It specifies CASSNTGPWEKLFF.

A remark on this clonotype: Here the CDR3 omits its conserved ending phenylalanine or tryptophan, so a read error is the likely source. This rearrangement joins TRBV12-3 or TRBV12-4 to TRBJ2-1; D might be TRBD2 (6 bases). The CDR3 is 13 residues long. The CDR3 is CTSSPTGLNEQFL. The CDR3 DNA reads TGTACCAGCAGCCCGACTGGACTAAATGAGCAGTTCCTC.

This clonotype has a count of ten or more. CDR3 sequence: CASSLSGSPYEQYF. The CDR3 bases are TGTGCCAGCAGCCTTAGCGGGAGCCCCTACGAGCAGTACTTC. This chain links TRBV6-1 with TRBJ2-7; 9 bases match TRBD2. There are 14 residues in the CDR3. With V trimmed by 6 bases and J by 2 bases, 5 bases remained unmatched. The germline gives CDR1 MNHNS, CDR2 SASEGT.

This clonotype was seen repeatedly, ten times or more. V usage is TRBV27 and J usage is TRBJ2-1; 12 bases fit TRBD2. Germline V gene lookup returns CDR1 MNHEY and CDR2 SMNVEV (reference sequence). V lost 4 bases to trimming and J lost 2 bases; unmatched junction nucleotides: 3. The length of the CDR3 is 16 residues. This CDR3 reads CASSSWTSGTYNEQFF. The CDR3 region has the DNA TGTGCCAGCAGTTCGTGGACTAGCGGGACCTACAATGAGCAGTTCTTC.

This clonotype was counted ten times or more. The chain couples TRBV5-1 to TRBJ1-5, with 8 bases identical to TRBD1. Germline V lookup: CDR1 SGHRS, CDR2 YFSETQ. The CDR3 sequence is 17 residues long. V shed 7 bases, J shed 0 bases, and the junction held 12 bases outside the gene matches. CDR3 amino acids: CASSPGTGLVSNQPQHF. The CDR3 nucleotides read TGCGCCAGCTCACCCGGGACAGGATTAGTTAGCAATCAGCCCCAGCATTTT.

At least ten counts were recorded for this clonotype. This chain uses TRBV5-1 with TRBJ2-1; 10 bases are a match to TRBD1. CDR3 length: 15 amino acids. Germline values: CDR1 SGHRS, CDR2 YFSETQ. With 3 bases clipped from V and 6 bases from J, the junction kept 6 bases outside the gene matches. The CDR3 DNA reads as TGCGCCAGCAGCTCCCCGGGACAGGGGATCAATGAGCAGTTCTTC. Translated: CASSSPGQGINEQFF.

A few counts support this clonotype. The J gene is TRBJ2-1, the V gene TRBV5-1; weak D call: TRBD2 (5 bases). The V and J ends lost 4 bases and 9 bases respectively, with 17 bases between them. The CDR3 loop spans 14 amino acids. Germline loops: CDR1 SGHRS, CDR2 YFSETQ. The CDR3 nucleotides are TGCGCCAGCAGCCCCGAAACTCGGGCGGGTGAGCAGTTCTTC. Its protein product is CASSPETRAGEQFF.

V and J are TRBV6-5 and TRBJ1-3, with D uncertain. Germline CDR1 and CDR2: MNHEY and SVGAGI. V shed 2 bases and J shed 0 bases, with 11 bases lying between them. The CDR3 sequence is 16 residues long. The CDR3 reads CASSYAGLISGNTIYF. The CDR3 DNA reads TGTGCCAGCAGTTACGCGGGCCTCATCTCTGGAAACACCATATATTTT.

The CDR3 DNA reads TGTGCCAGCAGCTTAGGACTAGCGGGGACTTACGAGCAGTACTTC. As protein: CASSLGLAGTYEQYF. J is TRBJ2-7 and V is TRBV5-6, with TRBD2 identical over 12 bases. CDR3 length: 15 amino acids. Germline CDR1 reads SGHDT; CDR2 reads YYEEEE. With V trimmed by 2 bases and J by 4 bases, 4 bases remained unmatched.

This clonotype was observed many times. V gene TRBV10-3 combines with J gene TRBJ2-7; TRBD2 is a possible D gene (7 bases). Germline CDR1 reads ENHRY; CDR2 reads SYGVKD. The CDR3 runs 15 residues. The germline V and J ends were trimmed by 0 bases and 6 bases, with 15 bases remaining between them. In DNA form, the CDR3 reads TGTGCCATCAGTGAGTCATGGGGGGGCCAAGTCGAGCAGTACTTC. Amino acids: CAISESWGGQVEQYF.

This clonotype was counted many times. CDR3: CASSPGTASGNTIYF. DNA for the CDR3: TGTGCCAGCAGCCCCGGGACAGCCTCTGGAAACACCATATATTTT. V is TRBV7-3 and J is TRBJ1-3, with 7 bases fitting TRBD1. Looked up from germline, CDR1 is SGHTA and CDR2 is FQGTGA. The CDR3 length is 15 residues. J lost 0 bases, V lost 5 bases, and 4 bases had no gene match.

The chain carries TRBV11-2 and TRBJ1-6; D gene ambiguous. This CDR3 region has 14 residues. Germline CDR1 SGHAT, CDR2 FQNNGV. Between the trimmed V and J ends, which lost 2 bases and 8 bases, there was a span of 10 bases. In nucleotides, the CDR3 is TGTGCCAGCAGCTTAACCGACACTGATTCACCCCTCCACTTT. It specifies CASSLTDTDSPLHF.

The chain combines TRBV5-6 with TRBJ1-2; D is perhaps TRBD1 (5 bases). The germline gives CDR1 SGHDT, CDR2 YYEEEE. The CDR3 runs to 12 residues. The germline V and J ends were trimmed by 0 bases and 11 bases, with 11 bases remaining between them. CDR3 loop: CASSLDGGSYTF. CDR3 sequence (DNA): TGTGCCAGCAGCTTGGACGGGGGATCTTACACCTTC.

This clonotype was counted ten times or more. The chain carries TRBV4-1 and TRBJ1-2, with D uncertain. The V gene lost 0 bases and the J gene lost 5 bases, with 13 bases spanning the gap. Per germline, CDR1 MGHRA and CDR2 YSYEKL. The CDR3 length is 15 residues. CDR3 residues: CASSQDFPAGYGYTF. CDR3 nucleotide sequence: TGCGCCAGCAGCCAAGATTTCCCGGCTGGATATGGCTACACCTTC.

This clonotype was counted at least ten times. The rearrangement links TRBV13 to TRBJ1-6; D is possibly TRBD1 (5 bases). The V end lost 4 bases, the J end lost 8 bases, and 24 bases lay between the germline ends. The CDR3 is 18 residues long. CDR1 and CDR2 from the germline V gene are PRHDT and FYEKMQ (reference sequence). The CDR3 nucleotides read TGTGCCAGCAGCTCCCGGGACGGACGGATTTGGGGTGATTCACCCCTCCACTTT. This translates into CASSSRDGRIWGDSPLHF.

On this clonotype itself: This may be a read error: a much more frequent sequence differs by one nucleotide. The rearrangement uses TRBV7-9 and TRBJ2-1, with a tentative D call TRBD2 (5 bases). Looked up from germline, CDR1 is SEHNR and CDR2 is FQNEAQ (reference sequence). The length of the CDR3 is 15 residues. CDR3 nucleotide sequence: TGTGCCAGCTCCATGGCAGGCCACGGGGTTGGTGAGCAGCTCTTC. It specifies CASSMAGHGVGEQLF. Full variable domain (rest looked up from reference TRBV7-9 and TRBJ2-1): DTGVSQNPRHKITKRGQNVTFRCDPISEHNRLYWYRQTLGQGPEFLTYFQNEAQLEKSRLLSDRFSAERPKGSFSTLEIQRTEQGDSAMYLCASSMAGHGVGEQLFGPGTRLTVL.

In DNA, the CDR3 is TGTGCCAGCAGTTACTCTCCCCGCCAGGCCCCGAACACCGGGGAGCTGTTTTTT. Residues: CASSYSPRQAPNTGELFF. The chain links TRBV6-5 to TRBJ2-2, with no clear D. Trimming removed 0 bases from V and 0 bases from J, with 14 bases in between. The germline CDR1 and CDR2 sequences are MNHEY and SVGAGI. This CDR3 is 18 amino acids long.

The rearrangement joins TRBV10-3 to TRBJ2-1, with a possible D match to TRBD2 (6 bases). Germline CDR1 and CDR2: ENHRY and SYGVKD. The V and J ends lost 6 bases and 2 bases respectively, with 11 bases between them. The CDR3 totals 14 residues. This CDR3 is CAIRRDFTYNEQFF. The DNA of the CDR3 is TGTGCCATCAGAAGGGACTTCACCTACAATGAGCAGTTCTTC.

This clonotype was detected a few times. The rearrangement joins TRBV9 to TRBJ1-2; D uncertain. Germline V CDR1 and CDR2: SGDLS, YYNGEE. The CDR3 consists of 13 residues. The V and J ends lost 5 bases and 1 base respectively, with 9 bases between them. This CDR3 is CASSITNNYGYTF. CDR3 DNA: TGTGCCAGCAGTATTACAAATAACTATGGCTACACCTTC.

The chain links TRBV9 to TRBJ2-1; D is undetermined. Germline loops: CDR1 SGDLS, CDR2 YYNGEE. The CDR3 length is 14 residues. V shed 4 bases and J shed 8 bases, with 16 bases lying between them. Here the CDR3 reads CASSPQYGNHEQFF. CDR3 DNA sequence: TGTGCCAGCAGCCCTCAATACGGTAATCATGAGCAGTTCTTC.